This entry lists 11 T cell receptor beta chains sequenced from one sample in a study of T cell responses to AZD1222 COVID-19 vaccine. Produced via immunoSEQ multiplex PCR; TCRdb's table is partial and in-frame only. The table includes some 90,000 clones, about 88% detected once. The specimen was peripheral blood, collected on day 0 of AZD1222 vaccination. Source of these receptors: an adult in good health.

In this sample, this clone turned up a few times. V and J are TRBV19 and TRBJ2-5; D might be TRBD1 or TRBD2, each matching 7 bases. The CDR3 is made up of 13 amino acids. Trimming cost V 3 bases and J 5 bases, with 10 bases left between them. The germline CDR1 and CDR2 sequences are LNHDA and SQIVND (reference sequence). The CDR3 region is CASSIQGGETQYF. The CDR3 DNA reads as TGTGCCAGTAGTATCCAGGGGGGGGAGACCCAGTACTTC.

J is TRBJ1-1 and V is TRBV2, with 10 positions matching TRBD1. The CDR3 loop spans 12 amino acids. Germline-derived CDR1 and CDR2 are SNHLY and FYNNEI. J lost 6 bases, V lost 7 bases, and 2 bases had no gene match. For the CDR3, the DNA is TGTGCCAGCATCGGACAGGGGGCTGAAGCTTTCTTT. Translated: CASIGQGAEAFF.

This clone came up once. This sequence joins TRBV7-2 and TRBJ1-5; 8 nucleotides align to TRBD1. The CDR3 runs to 13 residues. With V trimmed by 3 bases and J by 6 bases, 1 base remained unmatched. The germline V gene encodes CDR1 SGHTA and CDR2 FQGNSA. The DNA for the CDR3 is TGTGCCAGCAGCTTGGACAGGGTTCAGCCCCAGCATTTT. Amino acid sequence: CASSLDRVQPQHF. The full variable domain, rest sourced from reference TRBV7-2 and TRBJ1-5, is GAGVSQSPSNKVTEKGKDVELRCDPISGHTALYWYRQSLGQGLEFLIYFQGNSAPDKSGLPSDRFSAERTGGSVSTLTIQRTQQEDSAVYLCASSLDRVQPQHFGDGTRLSIL.

The chain links TRBV4-1 to TRBJ1-3, with D uncertain. Trimming took off 1 base at V and 1 base at J, with 8 bases between the two ends. Germline CDR1 reads MGHRA; CDR2 reads YSYEKL. CDR3 length: 15 residues. The CDR3 bases are TGCGCCAGCAGCCAAGGGCAGATTTCTGGAAACACCATATATTTT. Residues: CASSQGQISGNTIYF.

The chain uses TRBV21-1 and TRBJ1-4; TRBD1 is the table's D call and was not checked against the DNA. TRBV21-1 is shown as a pseudogene. The CDR3 is made up of 16 amino acids. CDR3 residues: CASSKAMDRSNEKLFF. The DNA for the CDR3 is TGTGCCAGCAGCAAAGCAATGGACAGGTCTAATGAAAAACTGTTTTTT.

The rearrangement joins TRBV7-9 to TRBJ1-3; no reliable D call. Trimming removed 11 bases from V and 0 bases from J, with 20 bases in between. CDR3 size: 16 residues. CDR1 is SEHNR, CDR2 FQNEAQ, per germline (reference sequence). The CDR3 here is CACAGMRAISGNTIYF. Written as DNA, the CDR3 is TGTGCCTGCGCGGGTATGAGGGCAATCTCTGGAAACACCATATATTTT.

V and J are TRBV19 and TRBJ1-1; 8 nucleotides line up with TRBD1. This CDR3 region has 15 residues. J lost 5 bases, V lost 5 bases, and 10 bases had no gene match. The germline V gene has CDR1 LNHDA and CDR2 SQIVND (reference sequence). CDR3 sequence reads: CASSLIQGAGTEAFF. The CDR3 coding sequence is TGTGCCAGTAGTCTCATTCAGGGGGCGGGGACTGAAGCTTTCTTT.

The genes are TRBV5-5 and TRBJ2-1; D is uncertain. Germline CDR1 reads SGHKS; CDR2 reads YYEKEE (reference sequence). This CDR3 region has 15 residues. Trimming removed 7 bases at V and 13 bases at J, with 27 bases between. For the CDR3, the DNA is TGTGCCAGCTCCCTATCATATCGGCGGCCCCGTCCCCAGTTCTTC. Protein product: CASSLSYRRPRPQFF.

Many counts were recorded for this clone. This chain connects TRBV14 to TRBJ1-1; no clear D. V shed 0 bases and J shed 5 bases, with 10 bases lying between them. The germline V gene has CDR1 SGHDN and CDR2 FVKESK. The CDR3 consists of 14 residues. CDR3 DNA: TGTGCCAGCAGCCAAGAAGGGCGGCGGACTGAAGCTTTCTTT. Its translation: CASSQEGRRTEAFF. Filled out from reference TRBV14 and TRBJ1-1, the complete variable domain reads EAGVTQFPSHSVIEKGQTVTLRCDPISGHDNLYWYRRVMGKEIKFLLHFVKESKQDESGMPNNRFLAERTGGTYSTLKVQPAELEDSGVYFCASSQEGRRTEAFFGQGTRLTVV.

The chain joins TRBV19 to TRBJ2-7; 8 bases are shared with TRBD2. J gave up 4 bases and V 5 bases, and 7 bases lay outside the gene matches. CDR1 is LNHDA and CDR2 is SQIVND in the germline V gene (reference sequence). This CDR3 comprises 14 residues. The CDR3 sequence: CASSSGLGWYEQYF. CDR3 bases: TGTGCCAGTAGTTCGGGACTAGGGTGGTACGAGCAGTACTTC.

This clone was seen only once. The genes are TRBV28 and TRBJ1-1; possibly TRBD1 for D (5 bases). V lost 7 bases and J lost 1, with 16 bases in between. This CDR3 contains 15 residues. The germline CDR1 and CDR2 sequences are MDHEN and SYDVKM. Written as DNA, the CDR3 is TGTGCCAGCACCCCGGGGGGGGGATCGAACACTGAAGCTTTCTTT. Its translation is CASTPGGGSNTEAFF.